The 31 T cell receptor beta chains below all came from one sample that was sequenced in a study of neurological immune-mediated disorders. Specified time point: longitudinal time-point 3. Each CDR3 protein is one row after TCRdb ran MiXCR on the 5' RACE reads. Among roughly 53,000 distinct CDR3 sequences, more than 7% were seen once, and the ten largest hold roughly 2%. Sequenced material: PBMCs. These receptors originate from a woman between 40 and 55 years old in good health.

This clonotype showed up just a few times. The chain uses TRBV7-2 and TRBJ2-7, with D perhaps matching TRBD1 (6 bases). The CDR3 extends over 15 amino acids. Trimming cost V 1 base and J 5 bases, with 15 bases left between them. Germline CDR1 is SGHTA and CDR2 is FQGNSA. CDR3 sequence reads: CASSLVPTGHHEQYF. The CDR3 nucleotides are TGTGCCAGCAGCTTAGTTCCGACGGGACACCACGAGCAGTACTTC.

This clonotype was recorded at least ten times. The chain's CDR3 is CAISEPTGHGQPQHF. The CDR3 DNA follows: TGTGCCATCAGCGAACCGACAGGGCATGGTCAGCCCCAGCATTTT. This sequence joins TRBV10-3 and TRBJ1-5; the match to TRBD1 covers 7 bases. V lost 6 bases to trimming and J lost 6 bases; unmatched junction nucleotides: 11. Per germline, CDR1 ENHRY and CDR2 SYGVKD. There are 15 residues in the CDR3.

This clonotype was seen ten or more times. The genes are TRBV5-6 and TRBJ2-2; D unclear. The CDR3 totals 14 residues. The germline V gene has CDR1 SGHDT and CDR2 YYEEEE. V lost 0 bases and J lost 7, with 10 bases in between. This chain's CDR3 is CASSLGRAGGELFF. For the CDR3, the DNA is TGTGCCAGCAGCTTGGGCCGAGCCGGCGGGGAGCTGTTTTTT.

Many counts were recorded for this clonotype. The chain combines TRBV2 with TRBJ1-1, with no clear D. This CDR3 spans 14 amino acids. Germline lookup yields CDR1 SNHLY and CDR2 FYNNEI. V was shortened by 3 bases and J by 6 bases, with 14 bases between the two germline ends. The CDR3, as DNA: TGTGCCAGCAGTGATAGGATCCCAAGCTCTGAAGCTTTCTTT. Its translation is CASSDRIPSSEAFF.

This clonotype came up many times. The V call is TRBV5-1, the J call TRBJ1-1, with 10 bases matching TRBD1. The CDR3 has 16 amino acids. CDR1 is SGHRS, CDR2 YFSETQ, per germline. The junction had 4 bases not matched to a gene; V was cut back by 2 bases and J by 0 bases. The CDR3 DNA reads TGCGCCAGCAGCTTTTGGACAGGGGGGATGAACACTGAAGCTTTCTTT. It is translated as CASSFWTGGMNTEAFF.

This clonotype was seen repeatedly, ten times or more. The gene calls are TRBV5-5 and TRBJ2-2; D is possibly TRBD1 (6 bases). CDR1 and CDR2 (germline): SGHKS, YYEKEE (reference sequence). CDR3 length: 15 amino acids. The V end lost 1 base, the J end lost 3 bases, and 10 bases lay between the germline ends. The CDR3 reads CASSLRDTYTGELFF. The CDR3 DNA follows: TGTGCCAGCAGCTTGCGGGACACCTACACCGGGGAGCTGTTTTTT.

This clonotype has at least ten counts. The DNA of the CDR3 is TGTGCCACCAGTGACGGAGAGGGAGAAAAACTGTTTTTT. Translating it yields CATSDGEGEKLFF. The genes are TRBV24-1 and TRBJ1-4; unclear D gene. Deletions cut 4 bases from V and 8 bases from J, with 10 bases between. This CDR3 contains 13 residues. Germline CDR1 is KGHDR and CDR2 is SFDVKD.

This clonotype occurred many times. This chain connects TRBV7-2 to TRBJ1-1; D gene ambiguous. From germline, CDR1 is SGHTA and CDR2 FQGNSA. The CDR3 has 15 amino acids. V dropped 0 bases and J dropped 0 bases, with 8 bases sitting between them. CDR3 region: CASSLAIRMNTEAFF. CDR3 in DNA: TGTGCCAGCAGCTTAGCGATACGCATGAACACTGAAGCTTTCTTT.

The chain recombines TRBV5-6 with TRBJ1-2; a weak D match, TRBD1 (6 bases). The ends were cut back, 4 bases at V and 2 bases at J, with 12 bases in the middle. CDR1 is SGHDT, CDR2 YYEEEE, per germline. CDR3 length equals 14 residues. The chain's CDR3 is CASSLPGQNYGYTF. CDR3 sequence (DNA): TGTGCCAGCAGCCTCCCCGGACAGAACTATGGCTACACCTTC.

This clonotype has at least ten counts. The chain recombines TRBV7-7 with TRBJ1-1, with D unclear. Trimming took 1 base from V and 1 from J, leaving 4 bases between them. This CDR3 has 13 residues. Germline CDR1 reads SSHAT; CDR2 reads FNYEAQ (reference sequence). The CDR3 DNA reads TGTGCCAGCAGCTTAGAGAGGAACACTGAAGCTTTCTTT. Translating gives CASSLERNTEAFF.

This clonotype was observed many times. This rearrangement joins TRBV12-3 or TRBV12-4 to TRBJ2-1; 7 bases are shared with TRBD1. CDR3 length: 14 residues. The ends lost 4 bases at V and 5 bases at J; junction bases unmatched: 5. The CDR3 nucleotides are TGTGCCAGCAGTTCCCTTGGACAGGACAATGAGCAGTTCTTC. Its translation: CASSSLGQDNEQFF.

This clonotype was seen at least ten times. The V gene is TRBV4-3, the J gene TRBJ1-1; TRBD1 matches 9 bases. The ends lost 1 base at V and 4 bases at J; junction bases unmatched: 10. The CDR3 is made up of 17 amino acids. In germline, CDR1 is LGHNA, CDR2 YSLEER. The CDR3 DNA sequence: TGCGCCAGCAGCCAAGGCTCAAAACAGGGGGCAGGCACTGAAGCTTTCTTT. This encodes CASSQGSKQGAGTEAFF.

This clonotype showed up many times. The chain has TRBV5-1 and TRBJ1-2; D is perhaps TRBD1 (5 bases). Germline values: CDR1 SGHRS, CDR2 YFSETQ. The length of the CDR3 is 14 residues. Trimming took off 0 bases at V and 6 bases at J, with 12 bases between the two ends. CDR3 DNA: TGCGCCAGCAGCTTGGAGGGGTCACTTCATGGCTACACCTTC. The encoded protein is CASSLEGSLHGYTF.

Remarks on this clonotype: An end of the junction does not agree with germline; a read error may underlie this. This rearrangement joins TRBV4-3 to TRBJ2-3, with unresolved D. CDR1 is LGHNA, CDR2 YSLEER, per germline. This CDR3 region has 16 residues. The CDR3 DNA reads as TGCGCCAGCAGCCAAGAGGGTCACGAACGCACAAATACGCAGTATTTT. As protein: CASSQEGHERTNTQYF.

The chain combines TRBV12-3 or TRBV12-4 with TRBJ2-5; D unresolved. This CDR3 is 13 amino acids long. Trimming removed 1 base at V and 7 bases at J, with 10 bases between. The DNA for the CDR3 is TGTGCCAGCAGTTTAGATTCCCCGGGGACCCAGTACTTC. Its translation is CASSLDSPGTQYF.

This clonotype was seen more than once but under ten times. This clone may be a read error of a much larger clone one base away. This rearrangement joins TRBV14 to TRBJ1-3; D is unclear. The germline V gene has CDR1 SGHDN and CDR2 FVKESK. The CDR3 length is 14 residues. The DNA for the CDR3 is TGTGGCAGCAGTCTCAGCAACTCTGGAAACACCATATATTTT. As protein: CGSSLSNSGNTIYF.

This clonotype showed up many times. The rearrangement joins TRBV20-1 to TRBJ2-3; D not certain. This CDR3 is built from 15 residues. Germline loops: CDR1 DFQATT, CDR2 SNEGSKA (reference sequence). V was shortened by 1 base and J by 6 bases, with 17 bases between the two germline ends. CDR3 DNA sequence: TGCAGTGCTAGAGGCCCCAGCGTAGGTTTGGATACGCAGTATTTT. This sequence encodes CSARGPSVGLDTQYF.

The chain links TRBV6-2 or TRBV6-3 to TRBJ2-5; no clear D. V dropped 7 bases and J dropped 5 bases, with 8 bases sitting between them. CDR1 MNHEY and CDR2 SVGEGT come from the germline V gene. The CDR3 runs 11 residues. The CDR3 bases are TGTGCCAGCACTGAGAGGGAGACCCAGTACTTC. Translated, it gives CASTERETQYF.

This clonotype was seen many times. CDR3 DNA: TGTGCCAGCAGCCAAGCAGTTAACACTGAAGCTTTCTTT. Translation gives CASSQAVNTEAFF. V and J are TRBV14 and TRBJ1-1; no reliable D call. Germline assignment: CDR1 SGHDN and CDR2 FVKESK. This CDR3 has 13 amino acids. The V end was cut by 1 base, the J end by 2 bases, with 5 bases between.

This clonotype occurred many times. The rearrangement links TRBV5-1 to TRBJ2-6, with D perhaps TRBD1 (8 bases). CDR1 is SGHRS and CDR2 is YFSETQ in the germline V gene. The CDR3 sequence is 19 residues long. Between the trimmed V and J ends, which lost 1 base and 1 base, there was a span of 18 bases. The CDR3 sequence is CASSLPSGTGQSGANVLTF. For the CDR3, the DNA is TGCGCCAGCAGCTTGCCCAGCGGGACAGGCCAGTCTGGGGCCAACGTCCTGACTTTC.

Only a few counts were recorded for this clonotype. The chain links TRBV7-8 to TRBJ2-1, with 9 bases aligning to TRBD1. From germline, CDR1 is SGHVS and CDR2 FQNEAQ. CDR3 length: 15 amino acids. The trim removed 3 bases at V and 5 bases at J, leaving 5 bases unmatched. The CDR3 here is CASSFRQGVNNEQFF. The CDR3 region has the DNA TGTGCCAGCAGCTTCCGACAGGGGGTCAACAATGAGCAGTTCTTC.

This clonotype was seen at least ten times. This chain uses TRBV20-1 with TRBJ2-3, with 7 bases aligning to TRBD2. The V and J ends lost 5 bases and 4 bases, in that order; junction bases with no gene match: 6. CDR3 length: 13 amino acids. The germline CDR1 and CDR2 sequences are DFQATT and SNEGSKA (reference sequence). In DNA form, the CDR3 reads TGCAGTGCTCCAATCAGCGGGGCAGATACGCAGTATTTT. Its translation is CSAPISGADTQYF.

This clonotype was recorded at least ten times. The chain joins TRBV7-8 to TRBJ2-1; the match to TRBD2 covers 10 bases. The CDR3 is 17 amino acids. Trimming removed 6 bases from V and 8 bases from J; junction bases left unmatched: 16. Germline loops: CDR1 SGHVS, CDR2 FQNEAQ. The CDR3 region is CASRRRVWLAGEYEQFF. The CDR3, as DNA: TGTGCCAGCAGGCGACGGGTCTGGCTAGCGGGAGAATATGAGCAGTTCTTC. The complete variable domain, with remaining parts taken from reference TRBV7-8 and TRBJ2-1, reads GAGVSQSPRYKVAKRGQDVALRCDPISGHVSLFWYQQALGQGPEFLTYFQNEAQLDKSGLPSDRFFAERPEGSVSTLKIQRTQQEDSAVYLCASRRRVWLAGEYEQFFGPGTRLTVL.

The sample holds many counts of this clonotype. The V and J genes are TRBV24-1 and TRBJ2-5; maybe TRBD2 (6 bases). The CDR3 contains 14 residues. In germline, CDR1 is KGHDR, CDR2 SFDVKD. The V end was cut by 0 bases, the J end by 4 bases, with 8 bases between. The CDR3 DNA follows: TGTGCCACCAGTGATTTGCACGGGGGAGAGACCCAGTACTTC. Protein: CATSDLHGGETQYF.

The table lists this clonotype with many counts. The chain recombines TRBV29-1 with TRBJ1-1; no firm D call. Trimming left V 6 bases short and J 1 base short, with 12 bases between. The CDR3 covers 13 residues. Germline V gives CDR1 SQVTM, CDR2 ANQGSEA. The CDR3 DNA reads TGCAGCGTCTGCCTTACTGCGAACACTGAAGCTTTCTTT. It translates to CSVCLTANTEAFF.

This clonotype has at least ten counts. V usage is TRBV27 and J usage is TRBJ2-1; 7 positions agree with TRBD2. Trimming at V came to 2 bases and at J to 3 bases, leaving 4 bases not matched to a gene. CDR3 length: 15 amino acids. Germline V lookup: CDR1 MNHEY, CDR2 SMNVEV (reference sequence). CDR3 bases: TGTGCCAGCAGTTTAAGCGGGGCCCTCTACAATGAGCAGTTCTTC. Protein sequence: CASSLSGALYNEQFF.

The V call is TRBV7-2, the J call TRBJ2-2; either TRBD1 or TRBD2 may fit D (6 bases each). The germline gives CDR1 SGHTA, CDR2 FQGNSA. V gave up 2 bases and J gave up 6 bases, with 19 bases separating them. The CDR3 spans 17 residues. The CDR3 nucleotides read TGTGCCAGCAGCTTAATTTTCGGGGGCGCGGCTCCCGGGGAGCTGTTTTTT. Protein product: CASSLIFGGAAPGELFF. Drawing the rest from reference TRBV7-2 and TRBJ2-2, the complete variable domain is GAGVSQSPSNKVTEKGKDVELRCDPISGHTALYWYRQSLGQGLEFLIYFQGNSAPDKSGLPSDRFSAERTGGSVSTLTIQRTQQEDSAVYLCASSLIFGGAAPGELFFGEGSRLTVL.

As concerns this clonotype: It may be a read error: a sequence one base away is much more abundant. This chain links TRBV5-5 with TRBJ1-1, with D perhaps matching TRBD1 (5 bases). There are 15 residues in the CDR3. Germline values: CDR1 SGHKS, CDR2 YYEKEE (reference sequence). V gave up 7 bases and J gave up 0 bases, with 16 bases separating them. The CDR3 nucleotides are TGTGCCAGCCCCCCCCGGGGGACCTTGAACACTGAAGCTTTCTTT. It encodes CASPPRGTLNTEAFF.

Ten or more counts support this clonotype. The CDR3 DNA sequence: TGTGCCAGCAGTCCCCCCCCTGGGGGCGAGCAGTACTTC. It translates to CASSPPPGGEQYF. The V and J genes are TRBV12-3 or TRBV12-4 and TRBJ2-7; D may be TRBD1 or TRBD2 (5 bases each). This CDR3 spans 13 amino acids. The V end was cut by 5 bases, the J end by 6 bases, with 14 bases between.

This clonotype was counted at least ten times. The chain couples TRBV7-8 to TRBJ2-7, with 8 bases fitting TRBD2. Per the germline V gene, CDR1 is SGHVS and CDR2 is FQNEAQ. This CDR3 is 14 amino acids long. After removal of 3 bases from V and 2 bases from J, the junction contained 3 bases not matched to a gene. CDR3 in amino acids: CASSFRTSPYEQYF. The CDR3 bases are TGTGCCAGCAGCTTCCGGACTAGCCCCTACGAGCAGTACTTC.

This clonotype has ten or more counts. The J gene is TRBJ2-1, the V gene TRBV10-3; TRBD2 aligns across 13 bases. This CDR3 contains 14 residues. V trimming: 6 bases; J trimming: 12 bases; junction bases outside the gene matches: 8. Germline V CDR1 and CDR2: ENHRY, SYGVKD. The DNA of the CDR3 is TGTGCCATCAGCCAACAGGGGACTAGCGGGATGCAGTTCTTC. Translated, it gives CAISQQGTSGMQFF.